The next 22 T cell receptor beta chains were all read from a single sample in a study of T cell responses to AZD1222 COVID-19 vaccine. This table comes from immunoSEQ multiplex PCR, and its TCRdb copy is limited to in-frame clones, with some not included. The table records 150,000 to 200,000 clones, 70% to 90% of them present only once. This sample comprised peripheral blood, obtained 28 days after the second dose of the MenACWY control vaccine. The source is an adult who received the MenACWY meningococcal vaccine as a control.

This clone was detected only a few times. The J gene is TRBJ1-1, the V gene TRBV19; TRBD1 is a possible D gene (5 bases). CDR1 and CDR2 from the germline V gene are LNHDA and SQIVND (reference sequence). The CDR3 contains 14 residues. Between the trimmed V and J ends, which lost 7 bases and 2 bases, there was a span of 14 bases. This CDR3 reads CASKSDRPNTEAFF. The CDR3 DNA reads TGTGCCAGTAAAAGCGACAGACCTAACACTGAAGCTTTCTTT. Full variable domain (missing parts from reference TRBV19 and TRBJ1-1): DGGITQSPKYLFRKEGQNVTLSCEQNLNHDAMYWYRQDPGQGLRLIYYSQIVNDFQKGDIAEGYSVSREKKESFPLTVTSAQKNPTAFYLCASKSDRPNTEAFFGQGTRLTVV.

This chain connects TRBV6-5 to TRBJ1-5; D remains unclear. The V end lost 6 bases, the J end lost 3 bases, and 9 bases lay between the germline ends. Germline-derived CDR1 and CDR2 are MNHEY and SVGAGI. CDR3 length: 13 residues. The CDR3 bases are TGTGCCAGCAGCTGGGGTGTCAATCAGCCCCAGCATTTT. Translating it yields CASSWGVNQPQHF.

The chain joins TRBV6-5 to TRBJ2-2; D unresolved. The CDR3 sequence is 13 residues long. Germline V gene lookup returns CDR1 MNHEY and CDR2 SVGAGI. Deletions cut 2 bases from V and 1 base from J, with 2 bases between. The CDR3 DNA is TGTGCCAGCAGTTACCTGAACACCGGGGAGCTGTTTTTT. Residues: CASSYLNTGELFF.

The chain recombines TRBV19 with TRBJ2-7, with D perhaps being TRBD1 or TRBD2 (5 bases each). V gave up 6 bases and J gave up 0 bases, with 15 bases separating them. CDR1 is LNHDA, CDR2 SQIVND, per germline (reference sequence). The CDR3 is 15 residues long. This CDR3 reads CASSPGRTLSYEQYF. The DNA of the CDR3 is TGTGCCAGTAGCCCGGGGCGGACTCTCTCCTACGAGCAGTACTTC.

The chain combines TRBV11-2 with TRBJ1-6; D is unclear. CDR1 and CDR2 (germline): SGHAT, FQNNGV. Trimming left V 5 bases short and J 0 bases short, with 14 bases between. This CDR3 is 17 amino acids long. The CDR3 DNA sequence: TGTGCCAGCAGCCCCCTTTTCACCAGCTCCTATAATTCACCCCTCCACTTT. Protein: CASSPLFTSSYNSPLHF.

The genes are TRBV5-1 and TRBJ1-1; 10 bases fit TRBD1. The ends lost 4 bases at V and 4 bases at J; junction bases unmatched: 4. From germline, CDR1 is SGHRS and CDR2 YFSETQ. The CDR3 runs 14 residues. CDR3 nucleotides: TGCGCCAGCAGCGGACAGGGGGGTGGCACTGAAGCTTTCTTT. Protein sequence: CASSGQGGGTEAFF.

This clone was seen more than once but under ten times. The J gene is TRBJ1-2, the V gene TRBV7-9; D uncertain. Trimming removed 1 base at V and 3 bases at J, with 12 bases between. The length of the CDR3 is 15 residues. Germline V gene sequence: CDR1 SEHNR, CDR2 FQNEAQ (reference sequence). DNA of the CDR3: TGTGCCAGCAGCTTAGAATCTTCAGGAGACTATGGCTACACCTTC. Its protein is CASSLESSGDYGYTF.

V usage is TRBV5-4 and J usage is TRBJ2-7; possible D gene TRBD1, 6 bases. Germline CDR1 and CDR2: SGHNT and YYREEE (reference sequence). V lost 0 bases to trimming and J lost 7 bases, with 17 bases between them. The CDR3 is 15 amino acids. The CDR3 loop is CASSLGGRGWSEQYF. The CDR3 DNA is TGTGCCAGCAGCTTGGGGGGCAGGGGTTGGAGTGAGCAGTACTTC.

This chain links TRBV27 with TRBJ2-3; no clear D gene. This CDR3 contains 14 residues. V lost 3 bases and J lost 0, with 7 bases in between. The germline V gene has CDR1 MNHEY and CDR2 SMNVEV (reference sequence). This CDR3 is CASSLKRSTDTQYF. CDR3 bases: TGTGCCAGCAGTTTGAAGAGGAGCACAGATACGCAGTATTTT.

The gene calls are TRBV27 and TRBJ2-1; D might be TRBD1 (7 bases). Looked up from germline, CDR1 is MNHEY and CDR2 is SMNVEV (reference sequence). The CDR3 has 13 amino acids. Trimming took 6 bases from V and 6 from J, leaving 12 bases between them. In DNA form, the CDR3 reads TGTGCCAGCAGACACAGGGGAGGCAATGAGCAGTTCTTC. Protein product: CASRHRGGNEQFF.

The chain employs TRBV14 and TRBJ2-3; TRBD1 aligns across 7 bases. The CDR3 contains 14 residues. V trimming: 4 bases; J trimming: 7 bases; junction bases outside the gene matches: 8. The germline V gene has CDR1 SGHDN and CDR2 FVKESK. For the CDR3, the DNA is TGTGCCAGCAGCCCGACAGGGATCTCGAATACGCAGTATTTT. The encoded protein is CASSPTGISNTQYF.

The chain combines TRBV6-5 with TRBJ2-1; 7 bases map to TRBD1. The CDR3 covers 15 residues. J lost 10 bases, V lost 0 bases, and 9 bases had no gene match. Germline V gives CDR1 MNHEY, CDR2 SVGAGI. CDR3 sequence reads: CASSYSRTGEREQFF. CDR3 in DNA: TGTGCCAGCAGTTACTCGAGGACAGGAGAGCGGGAGCAGTTCTTC.

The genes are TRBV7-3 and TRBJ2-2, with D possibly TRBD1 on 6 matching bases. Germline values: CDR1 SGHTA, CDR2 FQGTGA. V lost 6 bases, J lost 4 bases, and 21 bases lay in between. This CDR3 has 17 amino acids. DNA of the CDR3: TGTGCCAGCAGATCACATACAGGGCCCCTAAGCACCGGGGAGCTGTTTTTT. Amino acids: CASRSHTGPLSTGELFF.

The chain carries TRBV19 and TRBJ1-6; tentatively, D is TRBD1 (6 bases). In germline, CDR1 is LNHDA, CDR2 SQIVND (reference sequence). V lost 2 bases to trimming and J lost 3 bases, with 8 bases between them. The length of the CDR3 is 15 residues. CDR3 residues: CASSILTGYNSPLHF. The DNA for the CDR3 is TGTGCCAGTAGTATACTGACAGGCTATAATTCACCCCTCCACTTT.

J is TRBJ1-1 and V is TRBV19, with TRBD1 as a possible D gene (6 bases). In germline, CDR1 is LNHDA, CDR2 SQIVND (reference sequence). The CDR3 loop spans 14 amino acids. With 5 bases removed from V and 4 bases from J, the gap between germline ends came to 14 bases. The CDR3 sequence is CASSRTGQITEAFF. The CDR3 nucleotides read TGTGCCAGTAGTCGGACCGGACAGATCACTGAAGCTTTCTTT.

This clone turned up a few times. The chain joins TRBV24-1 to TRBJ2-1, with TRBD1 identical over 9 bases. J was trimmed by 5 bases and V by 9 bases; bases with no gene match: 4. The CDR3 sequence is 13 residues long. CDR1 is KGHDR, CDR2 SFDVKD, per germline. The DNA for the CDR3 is TGTGCCACCGGGGACAGGGCGCACAATGAGCAGTTCTTC. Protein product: CATGDRAHNEQFF.

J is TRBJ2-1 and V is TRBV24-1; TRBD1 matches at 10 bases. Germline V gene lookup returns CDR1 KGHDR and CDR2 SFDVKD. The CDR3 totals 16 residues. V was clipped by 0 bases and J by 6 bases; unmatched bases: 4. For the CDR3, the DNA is TGTGCCACCAGTGATTTGCTGGGGACAGGGGCCAATGAGCAGTTCTTC. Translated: CATSDLLGTGANEQFF.

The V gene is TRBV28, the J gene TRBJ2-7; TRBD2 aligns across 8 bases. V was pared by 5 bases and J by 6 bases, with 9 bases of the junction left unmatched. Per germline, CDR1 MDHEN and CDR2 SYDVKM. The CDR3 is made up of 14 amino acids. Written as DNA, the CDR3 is TGTGCCAGCAGTGTCCCGGGACTAGTTTCCGAGCAGTACTTC. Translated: CASSVPGLVSEQYF.

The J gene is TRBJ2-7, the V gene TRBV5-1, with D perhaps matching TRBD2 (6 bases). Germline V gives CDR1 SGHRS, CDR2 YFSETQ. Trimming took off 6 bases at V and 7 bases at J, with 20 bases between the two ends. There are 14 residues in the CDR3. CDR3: CASNGGGDLGEQYF. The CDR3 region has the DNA TGCGCCAGCAATGGGGGAGGAGACCTAGGGGAGCAGTACTTC.

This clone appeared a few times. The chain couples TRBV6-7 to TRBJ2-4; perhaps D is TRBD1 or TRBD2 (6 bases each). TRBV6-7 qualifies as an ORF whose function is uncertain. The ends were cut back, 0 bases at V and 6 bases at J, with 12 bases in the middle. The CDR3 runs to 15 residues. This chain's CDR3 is CASSYSGGLANIQYF. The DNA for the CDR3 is TGTGCCAGCAGTTACTCAGGGGGGCTTGCAAACATTCAGTACTTC.

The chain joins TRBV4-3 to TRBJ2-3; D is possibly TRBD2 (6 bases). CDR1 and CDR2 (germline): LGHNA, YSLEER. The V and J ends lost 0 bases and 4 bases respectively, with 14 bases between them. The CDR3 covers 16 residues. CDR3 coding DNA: TGCGCCAGCAGCCAAGATTGGGGACTCGGGCCAGATACGCAGTATTTT. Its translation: CASSQDWGLGPDTQYF.

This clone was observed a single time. The CDR3 DNA reads TGTGCCAGCAGGACTCCTGGGGCCAACGTCCTGACTTTC. It translates to CASRTPGANVLTF. The chain joins TRBV7-3 to TRBJ2-6, with no clear D. Germline loops: CDR1 SGHTA, CDR2 FQGTGA. V was clipped by 6 bases and J by 2 bases, with 5 bases between them. This CDR3 has 13 amino acids. The full variable domain, with the rest looked up from reference TRBV7-3 and TRBJ2-6, is GAGVSQTPSNKVTEKGKYVELRCDPISGHTALYWYRQSLGQGPEFLIYFQGTGAADDSGLPNDRFFAVRPEGSVSTLKIQRTERGDSAVYLCASRTPGANVLTFGAGSRLTVL.